The clone carrying this T cell receptor beta chain occurred a few times. V was pared by 6 bases and J by 9 bases, with 15 bases of the junction left unmatched. This CDR3 has 16 amino acids. Germline CDR1 and CDR2: WSHSY and SAAADI. This sample stems from a study of T-cell reconstitution after alpha-beta-depleted transplantation in children. Library preparation (for TCRbeta) was performed with unique molecular identifiers. TCRdb recomputed calls from the PCR reads with MiXCR, one row per CDR3 protein. The data show just over 950,000 distinct CDR3 sequences, about 29% seen once. The chain couples TRBV10-2 to TRBJ2-1, with TRBD1 matching 9 bases. The sequence derives from a boy under two years old who had a stem cell transplant for SCID, so the T cells may come from the graft donor. Sequences were derived from PBMCs, mostly from graft donor cells, sampled 360 days after TCRalphabeta/CD19-depleted stem cell transplant. CDR3 coding DNA: TGCGCCAGCAGGGGAACGGGACAGGGTTACCAGGTTGAGCAGTTCTTC. Protein sequence: CASRGTGQGYQVEQFF.